The 4 T cell receptor beta chains reported below all come from one sample, sequenced in a study of cytomegalovirus exposure and HLA in healthy donors. PCR used 60 Vbeta primers and 13 Jbeta primers. The method was immunoSEQ multiplex PCR; TCRdb's version includes in-frame clones alone and lacks a portion of them. The table lists tens of thousands of clones, roughly 80% of them singletons, with about 2.9% in the top ten. The sequencing sample was made of PBMCs. All receptors come from a man aged 50-60 years in good health and CMV-seronegative.

The V gene is TRBV30, the J gene TRBJ1-2; D remains unclear. CDR3 length equals 13 residues. Trimming shortened V by 4 bases and J by 5 bases, and 14 bases separated the two germline ends. Germline V gene sequence: CDR1 GTSNPN, CDR2 SVGIG (reference sequence). In DNA, the CDR3 is TGTGCCTGGACCCGATCCGCGGGATATGGCTACACCTTC. Translated, it gives CAWTRSAGYGYTF.

This chain joins TRBV4-3 and TRBJ2-3; weak D call: TRBD1 (5 bases). The CDR3 extends over 15 amino acids. The ends were cut back, 0 bases at V and 4 bases at J, with 11 bases in the middle. Germline V CDR1 and CDR2: LGHNA, YSLEER. The CDR3: CASSQDGANSDTQYF. CDR3 bases: TGCGCCAGCAGCCAAGATGGGGCTAATTCAGATACGCAGTATTTT.

CDR3 amino acids: CASSPPSRGSYEQYF. CDR3 nucleotides: TGTGCCAGCTCACCACCGTCAAGGGGCTCCTACGAGCAGTACTTC. J is TRBJ2-7 and V is TRBV18; perhaps TRBD1 as D (5 bases). The CDR3 runs 15 residues. The germline V gene encodes CDR1 KGHSH and CDR2 LQKENI. V was pared by 0 bases and J by 0 bases, with 9 bases between.

The chain is built from TRBV25-1 and TRBJ2-7; tentative D call: TRBD1 (5 bases). The CDR3 loop spans 13 amino acids. Between the trimmed V and J ends, which lost 4 bases and 4 bases, there was a span of 11 bases. Germline V CDR1 and CDR2: MGHDK, SYGVNS. The CDR3 loop is CASSGPTEYEQYF. CDR3 nucleotide sequence: TGTGCCAGCAGTGGCCCGACAGAGTACGAGCAGTACTTC.